The next 30 T cell receptor beta chains were all read from a single sample in a study of T cell changes during pregnancy in multiple sclerosis. Repertoires were generated with immunoSEQ multiplex PCR, while TCRdb's copy carries only in-frame clones and drops some. Among 58,000 or so clones listed, 89% were seen once. The sequencing here drew on peripheral blood, taken after pregnancy. The receptors here all came from a female donor with multiple sclerosis, enrolled in a pregnancy study.

The rearrangement links TRBV9 to TRBJ1-3; 9 bases fit TRBD1. There are 15 residues in the CDR3. The ends lost 4 bases at V and 7 bases at J; junction bases unmatched: 9. Germline CDR1 is SGDLS and CDR2 is YYNGEE. CDR3 residues: CASSTGTGSSNTIYF. The CDR3 DNA reads TGTGCCAGCAGCACCGGGACAGGGTCGTCTAACACCATATATTTT.

The chain carries TRBV28 and TRBJ2-1, with 10 bases matching TRBD2. In germline, CDR1 is MDHEN, CDR2 SYDVKM. The V and J ends lost 6 bases and 6 bases, in that order; junction bases with no gene match: 5. This CDR3 has 14 residues. CDR3 coding DNA: TGTGCCAGCAGCCGCAGCGGGGGGGGCAATGAGCAGTTCTTC. It specifies CASSRSGGGNEQFF. The full variable domain, with the rest looked up from reference TRBV28 and TRBJ2-1, is DVKVTQSSRYLVKRTGEKVFLECVQDMDHENMFWYRQDPGLGLRLIYFSYDVKMKEKGDIPEGYSVSREKKERFSLILESASTNQTSMYLCASSRSGGGNEQFFGPGTRLTVL.

V is TRBV9 and J is TRBJ1-1; 8 bases match TRBD1. Per germline, CDR1 SGDLS and CDR2 YYNGEE. With 4 bases clipped from V and 4 bases from J, the junction kept 9 bases outside the gene matches. CDR3 length: 15 amino acids. The CDR3 nucleotides are TGTGCCAGCAGCCCCGCGGGACAGGTCGTCACTGAAGCTTTCTTT. Amino acid sequence: CASSPAGQVVTEAFF.

V gene TRBV19 combines with J gene TRBJ2-5; 10 nucleotides line up with TRBD2. CDR3 size: 16 residues. Germline-derived CDR1 and CDR2 are LNHDA and SQIVND (reference sequence). Trimming at V came to 2 bases and at J to 5 bases, leaving 8 bases not matched to a gene. CDR3 coding DNA: TGTGCCAGTAGTATAAGCCCCGCTAGCGGGGGCGAGACCCAGTACTTC. Protein product: CASSISPASGGETQYF.

The chain is built from TRBV28 and TRBJ2-5; 8 nucleotides match TRBD2. The CDR3 is 14 residues long. With V trimmed by 6 bases and J by 4 bases, 7 bases remained unmatched. Germline CDR1 MDHEN, CDR2 SYDVKM. CDR3 nucleotides: TGTGCCAGCAGACCGACTAGCGCTGTAGAGACCCAGTACTTC. Protein sequence: CASRPTSAVETQYF.

This clone was observed a single time. The V call is TRBV18, the J call TRBJ1-4; the D gene is possibly TRBD1 (6 bases). The CDR3 loop spans 15 amino acids. Germline assignment: CDR1 KGHSH and CDR2 LQKENI. Trimming shortened V by 8 bases and J by 10 bases, and 23 bases separated the two germline ends. The chain's CDR3 is CASRSDGGAGGKLFF. Here the CDR3 DNA reads TGTGCCAGCCGATCGGACGGGGGCGCGGGGGGAAAACTGTTTTTT.

The chain employs TRBV5-1 and TRBJ2-7; D gene ambiguous. CDR3 length equals 13 residues. Germline V gene sequence: CDR1 SGHRS, CDR2 YFSETQ. Trimming cost V 4 bases and J 6 bases, with 14 bases left between them. The CDR3 DNA follows: TGCGCCAGCAGCGTCGTCCCCGCAGGCGAGCAGTACTTC. It yields the protein CASSVVPAGEQYF.

The rearrangement uses TRBV11-1 and TRBJ1-4; D unresolved. Germline CDR1 SGHAT, CDR2 FQDESV (reference sequence). Trimming took off 4 bases at V and 8 bases at J, with 11 bases between the two ends. The CDR3 covers 13 residues. Written as DNA, the CDR3 is TGTGCCAGCAGCTCGGGGATTTTGGAAAAACTGTTTTTT. Translated, it gives CASSSGILEKLFF.

This sequence joins TRBV19 and TRBJ1-5, with 7 bases lining up with TRBD1. Germline CDR1 is LNHDA and CDR2 is SQIVND (reference sequence). The CDR3 covers 15 residues. J lost 6 bases, V lost 6 bases, and 11 bases had no gene match. The CDR3 reads CASSLKQGIGQPQHF. The DNA of the CDR3 is TGTGCCAGTAGCCTAAAACAGGGGATCGGTCAGCCCCAGCATTTT.

The chain joins TRBV19 to TRBJ1-5; 7 positions match TRBD1. The CDR3 spans 14 residues. Trimming cost V 4 bases and J 8 bases; bases outside gene matches: 8. Germline loops: CDR1 LNHDA, CDR2 SQIVND (reference sequence). The CDR3 loop reads CASSTYRGGEPQHF. CDR3 in DNA: TGTGCCAGTAGTACCTACAGGGGTGGAGAGCCCCAGCATTTT.

CDR3 DNA: TGTGCCAGTAGTATGATTGGCAGTCTGTGGCAGTTCTTC. It yields the protein CASSMIGSLWQFF. The chain links TRBV19 to TRBJ2-1; D remains unclear. Germline assignment: CDR1 LNHDA and CDR2 SQIVND (reference sequence). The CDR3 contains 13 residues. Trimming left V 3 bases short and J 12 bases short, with 15 bases between.

This chain links TRBV5-1 with TRBJ2-7; a weak D match, TRBD1 (6 bases). Trimming left V 4 bases short and J 5 bases short, with 13 bases between. Germline CDR1 and CDR2: SGHRS and YFSETQ. The CDR3 consists of 13 residues. The CDR3 bases are TGCGCCAGCAGCGCTCAGGGGAAGAACGAGCAGTACTTC. It encodes CASSAQGKNEQYF.

The CDR3 protein is CASSHRSYNEQFF. CDR3 bases: TGTGCCAGCAGCCACAGGTCCTACAATGAGCAGTTCTTC. V gene TRBV7-2 combines with J gene TRBJ2-1; maybe TRBD1 (5 bases). Germline V gene data show CDR1 as SGHTA and CDR2 as FQGNSA. The CDR3 is 13 residues long. Trimming took 5 bases from V and 1 from J, leaving 6 bases between them. Using reference TRBV7-2 and TRBJ2-1 for the parts outside the CDR3, the full variable domain is GAGVSQSPSNKVTEKGKDVELRCDPISGHTALYWYRQSLGQGLEFLIYFQGNSAPDKSGLPSDRFSAERTGGSVSTLTIQRTQQEDSAVYLCASSHRSYNEQFFGPGTRLTVL.

The chain joins TRBV28 to TRBJ2-7, with 8 bases aligning to TRBD1. Losses at the gene ends were 0 bases for V and 2 bases for J; bases not matched to a gene: 3. The CDR3 runs to 15 residues. The V gene's germline CDR1 is MDHEN and CDR2 SYDVKM. Here the CDR3 reads CASSLWDRVAYEQYF. As DNA, the CDR3 is TGTGCCAGCAGTTTATGGGACAGGGTTGCCTACGAGCAGTACTTC.

V usage is TRBV27 and J usage is TRBJ2-4; a weak D match, TRBD2 (5 bases). This CDR3 has 15 amino acids. The V and J ends lost 3 bases and 7 bases respectively, with 16 bases between them. From germline, CDR1 is MNHEY and CDR2 SMNVEV (reference sequence). CDR3 protein: CASSFNGEPLNIQYF. The CDR3 DNA follows: TGTGCCAGCAGTTTTAACGGGGAACCACTTAACATTCAGTACTTC.

V is TRBV27 and J is TRBJ1-4; D is perhaps TRBD1 (5 bases). The CDR3 totals 16 residues. Germline loops: CDR1 MNHEY, CDR2 SMNVEV (reference sequence). Trimming removed 0 bases from V and 6 bases from J, with 14 bases in between. Here the CDR3 reads CASSLSPGGRDEKLFF. The CDR3 region has the DNA TGTGCCAGCAGTTTATCCCCCGGGGGGAGGGATGAAAAACTGTTTTTT. The complete variable domain, with remaining parts taken from reference TRBV27 and TRBJ1-4, reads EAQVTQNPRYLITVTGKKLTVTCSQNMNHEYMSWYRQDPGLGLRQIYYSMNVEVTDKGDVPEGYKVSRKEKRNFPLILESPSPNQTSLYFCASSLSPGGRDEKLFFGSGTQLSVL.

The rearrangement uses TRBV9 and TRBJ2-1; D ambiguous. Germline values: CDR1 SGDLS, CDR2 YYNGEE. V was trimmed by 0 bases and J by 4 bases, leaving 11 bases between them. This CDR3 has 15 amino acids. The CDR3 sequence is CASSVGPESYNEQFF. CDR3 sequence (DNA): TGTGCCAGCAGCGTAGGCCCAGAATCGTACAATGAGCAGTTCTTC.

This chain uses TRBV19 with TRBJ1-2; 7 positions match TRBD1. The CDR3 runs to 15 residues. With V trimmed by 4 bases and J by 4 bases, 9 bases remained unmatched. CDR1 is LNHDA, CDR2 SQIVND, per germline (reference sequence). DNA of the CDR3: TGTGCCAGTAGTAAGGTCTCAGGGGGAGCCTATGGCTACACCTTC. It codes for CASSKVSGGAYGYTF. The full variable domain, rest sourced from reference TRBV19 and TRBJ1-2, is DGGITQSPKYLFRKEGQNVTLSCEQNLNHDAMYWYRQDPGQGLRLIYYSQIVNDFQKGDIAEGYSVSREKKESFPLTVTSAQKNPTAFYLCASSKVSGGAYGYTFGSGTRLTVV.

The DNA of the CDR3 is TGTGCCAGCAGTTACTCGAGAGGCCCAAGTGATCAGCCCCAGCATTTT. Its translation is CASSYSRGPSDQPQHF. The V gene is TRBV6-7, the J gene TRBJ1-5; no firm D call. TRBV6-7 is an open reading frame whose function is uncertain. The germline V and J ends were trimmed by 0 bases and 5 bases, with 14 bases remaining between them. The CDR3 loop spans 16 amino acids.

The chain links TRBV11-3 to TRBJ2-1; D not certain. V was cut by 5 bases and J by 9 bases, with 14 bases left in between. The CDR3 consists of 13 residues. Germline V lookup: CDR1 SGHNT, CDR2 YENEEA. CDR3 in amino acids: CASSRQTVGEQFF. The DNA for the CDR3 is TGTGCCAGCAGCCGCCAGACTGTGGGTGAGCAGTTCTTC.

J is TRBJ2-1 and V is TRBV5-6, with 10 positions matching TRBD1. Germline lookup yields CDR1 SGHDT and CDR2 YYEEEE. CDR3 length: 15 amino acids. V dropped 3 bases and J dropped 9; count of bases not matched to a gene: 9. This CDR3 is CASSSRDRGPGEQFF. The CDR3 nucleotides are TGTGCCAGCAGCTCCCGGGACAGGGGTCCCGGTGAGCAGTTCTTC.

This chain joins TRBV19 and TRBJ2-5; 16 positions match TRBD2. The CDR3 loop spans 19 amino acids. Trimming removed 0 bases from V and 5 bases from J; junction bases left unmatched: 9. Germline lookup yields CDR1 LNHDA and CDR2 SQIVND (reference sequence). As DNA, the CDR3 is TGTGCCAGTAGTATAGATGGGACTAGCGGGGGGGCCGGAGTTGAGACCCAGTACTTC. Its protein is CASSIDGTSGGAGVETQYF.

J is TRBJ2-3 and V is TRBV19, with TRBD2 identical over 12 bases. From germline, CDR1 is LNHDA and CDR2 SQIVND (reference sequence). This CDR3 region has 16 residues. Germline trimming cut 5 bases from V and 1 base from J; bases unmatched to any gene: 4. This chain's CDR3 is CASSPWTSGGTDTQYF. CDR3 DNA sequence: TGTGCCAGTAGTCCGTGGACTAGCGGGGGCACAGATACGCAGTATTTT.

This rearrangement joins TRBV7-9 to TRBJ2-1; the D gene is possibly TRBD1 (6 bases). The CDR3 runs 12 residues. V shed 1 base and J shed 14 bases, with 12 bases lying between them. Germline assignment: CDR1 SEHNR and CDR2 FQNEAQ (reference sequence). CDR3 nucleotides: TGTGCCAGCAGCTTAGGGGCCTCAGGGGAGTTCTTC. Encoded protein: CASSLGASGEFF.

This chain links TRBV5-6 with TRBJ2-2; 15 nucleotides align to TRBD2. The CDR3 has 18 amino acids. With 3 bases clipped from V and 7 bases from J, the junction kept 10 bases outside the gene matches. Germline loops: CDR1 SGHDT, CDR2 YYEEEE. The CDR3 DNA is TGTGCCAGCAGCTCCTGGACTAGCGGGGGGGCCGTCGGCGGGGAGCTGTTTTTT. It yields the protein CASSSWTSGGAVGGELFF.

This chain uses TRBV13 with TRBJ2-1, with 9 bases lining up with TRBD2. From germline, CDR1 is PRHDT and CDR2 FYEKMQ (reference sequence). This CDR3 comprises 13 residues. Trimming at V came to 7 bases and at J to 9 bases, leaving 7 bases not matched to a gene. The CDR3 protein is CASTGGGVSEQFF. In DNA, the CDR3 is TGTGCCAGCACGGGCGGGGGGGTTAGTGAGCAGTTCTTC.

The gene calls are TRBV7-9 and TRBJ1-2; no clear D gene. Per germline, CDR1 SEHNR and CDR2 FQNEAQ (reference sequence). The V and J ends lost 1 base and 5 bases respectively, with 14 bases between them. This CDR3 has 15 amino acids. The CDR3 DNA is TGTGCCAGCAGCTTAGGGTTTTTCGAGTTTTATGGCTACACCTTC. The encoded protein is CASSLGFFEFYGYTF. Supplemented by reference TRBV7-9 and TRBJ1-2, the full variable domain reads DTGVSQNPRHKITKRGQNVTFRCDPISEHNRLYWYRQTLGQGPEFLTYFQNEAQLEKSRLLSDRFSAERPKGSFSTLEIQRTEQGDSAMYLCASSLGFFEFYGYTFGSGTRLTVV.

The rearrangement links TRBV30 to TRBJ2-5, with D possibly being TRBD2 (5 bases). The CDR3 runs 13 residues. Trimming removed 8 bases from V and 2 bases from J, with 15 bases in between. Germline loops: CDR1 GTSNPN, CDR2 SVGIG (reference sequence). CDR3 DNA: TGTGCCACTACCGGGGTAACACAAGAGACCCAGTACTTC. Protein sequence: CATTGVTQETQYF. Supplemented by reference TRBV30 and TRBJ2-5, the full variable domain reads SQTIHQWPATLVQPVGSPLSLECTVEGTSNPNLYWYRQAAGRGLQLLFYSVGIGQISSEVPQNLSASRPQDRQFILSSKKLLLSDSGFYLCATTGVTQETQYFGPGTRLLVL.

This rearrangement joins TRBV4-1 to TRBJ1-1, with unresolved D. This CDR3 comprises 14 residues. The V gene lost 0 bases and the J gene lost 6 bases, with 11 bases spanning the gap. Looked up from germline, CDR1 is MGHRA and CDR2 is YSYEKL. CDR3 nucleotide sequence: TGCGCCAGCAGCCAAGACCCCTTGGCCCCTGAAGCTTTCTTT. This encodes CASSQDPLAPEAFF.

The chain recombines TRBV14 with TRBJ2-1, with TRBD1 matching 7 bases. J gave up 7 bases and V 4 bases, and 4 bases lay outside the gene matches. This CDR3 spans 13 amino acids. The germline V gene encodes CDR1 SGHDN and CDR2 FVKESK. DNA for the CDR3: TGTGCCAGCAGCCTGGGACAGAGGAATGAGCAGTTCTTC. Amino acid sequence: CASSLGQRNEQFF. Full variable domain (outside the CDR3, taken from reference TRBV14 and TRBJ2-1): EAGVTQFPSHSVIEKGQTVTLRCDPISGHDNLYWYRRVMGKEIKFLLHFVKESKQDESGMPNNRFLAERTGGTYSTLKVQPAELEDSGVYFCASSLGQRNEQFFGPGTRLTVL.